This T cell receptor (beta chain) was obtained from a study of PD-L1 blockade in urothelial cancer. Whole-study context: Male sex and bladder-origin urothelial cancer characterized twenty-five of the 29 patients.

The study's findings and limits: TCR clonality was measured in pretreatment peripheral blood. Clonality below the median predicted better survival.

Produced via immunoSEQ multiplex PCR; TCRdb's table is partial and in-frame only. The table has some 28,000 clones, around 80% seen once. As regards this clone: Its antigen is unknown.

V gave up 4 bases and J gave up 4 bases, with 16 bases separating them. CDR1 is SGHAT and CDR2 is FQNNGV in the germline V gene. This CDR3 is built from 15 residues. The source of this sequence is a man aged 50 to 59 with urothelial cancer. This sequence joins TRBV11-2 and TRBJ1-1; D unresolved. The sample consisted of PBMCs, taken around atezolizumab (anti-PD-L1) treatment. The CDR3, as DNA: TGTGCCAGCAGCTCACCACAGAAGTTGGGCACTGAAGCTTTCTTT. Amino acids: CASSSPQKLGTEAFF.